This is a list of T cell receptor beta chains from one sample in a study of response to subunit inactivated influenza vaccine. One entry per CDR3 protein, called by TCRdb with MiXCR from the RT-PCR reads. The data show roughly 630,000 distinct CDR3 sequences, with 14% seen just once and about 7.6% held by the top ten. The specimen was PBMCs from blood, collected less than 15 days before vaccination. These receptors were obtained from a middle-aged man who received an inactivated influenza vaccine. Each CDR3 is given with its conserved first and last residue. A D gene is named only where the DNA matches it firmly. Only some rows state a clone size, as once, few, many or a class for expanded clones.

TRBJ2-7 | . | few | TRBV5-1 | 14 | CASSWGLNSYEQYF | TGCGCCAGCAGCTGGGGACTCAACTCCTACGAGCAGTACTTC
TRBJ2-6 | TRBD1 | few | TRBV20-1 | 14 | CSARGSNGANVLTF | TGCAGTGCCAGGGGGAGTAACGGGGCCAACGTCCTGACTTTC
TRBJ2-7 | TRBD1 | . | TRBV5-1 | 14 | CASSLETGLGEQYF | TGCGCCAGCAGCTTGGAGACAGGGCTTGGCGAGCAGTACTTC
TRBJ2-1 | . | . | TRBV27 | 16 | CASNLFSGGSYNEQFF | TGTGCCAGCAATCTTTTTAGTGGGGGTTCCTACAATGAGCAGTTCTTC
TRBJ2-1 | . | few | TRBV10-3 | 13 | CAISTTVSNEQFF | TGTGCCATCAGTACAACAGTTAGCAATGAGCAGTTCTTC
TRBJ2-5 | . | . | TRBV4-1 | 14 | CASSQERQGGAQYF | TGCGCCAGCAGCCAAGAGAGGCAGGGCGGGGCCCAGTACTTC
TRBJ2-1 | TRBD2 | few | TRBV20-1 | 18 | CSAPRRGGRALKNNEQFF | TGCAGTGCCCCGCGAAGGGGAGGGAGAGCTCTAAAGAACAATGAGCAGTTCTTC
TRBJ2-3 | . | many | TRBV5-1 | 14 | CASSSGQNTDTQYF | TGCGCCAGCAGCTCAGGACAGAACACAGATACGCAGTATTTT
TRBJ1-1 | . | few | TRBV6-1 | 14 | CASRRDGTNTEAFF | TGTGCCAGCAGAAGGGACGGGACGAACACTGAAGCTTTCTTT
TRBJ2-3 | TRBD2 | few | TRBV29-1 | 14 | CSVETSGIRDTQYF | TGCAGCGTTGAGACTAGCGGGATCCGGGATACGCAGTATTTT
TRBJ1-3 | TRBD1 | few | TRBV29-1 | 13 | CSVGQNSGNTIYF | TGCAGCGTGGGACAGAACTCTGGAAACACCATATATTTT
TRBJ2-5 | . | . | TRBV21-1 | 13 | CASSTLTPETQYF | TGTGCCAGCAGCACCCTGACGCCAGAGACCCAGTACTTC
TRBJ2-1 | . | . | TRBV27 | 14 | CASSSRTLYNEQFF | TGTGCCAGCAGTTCACGGACACTATACAATGAGCAGTTCTTC
TRBJ2-1 | . | few | TRBV7-2 | 14 | CASSLQRGGNEQFF | TGTGCCAGCAGCTTACAACGGGGCGGGAATGAGCAGTTCTTC
TRBJ1-4 | . | few | TRBV4-3 | 16 | CASSQSTWRGGEKLFF | TGCGCCAGCAGCCAATCAACGTGGAGGGGGGGTGAAAAACTGTTTTTT
TRBJ2-1 | TRBD2 | few | TRBV12-3/TRBV12-4 | 14 | CASSPRTSFNEQFF | TGTGCCAGCAGTCCCCGGACTAGTTTCAATGAGCAGTTCTTC
TRBJ2-5 | TRBD2 | few | TRBV5-1 | 14 | CASSEGTSAETQYF | TGCGCCAGCAGCGAGGGGACTAGCGCCGAGACCCAGTACTTC
TRBJ2-3 | TRBD1 | few | TRBV10-3 | 13 | CAITTGSTDTQYF | TGTGCCATCACGACAGGGAGCACAGATACGCAGTATTTT
TRBJ2-7 | TRBD2 | many | TRBV5-1 | 15 | CASSFDLAGVYEQYF | TGCGCCAGCAGCTTCGACCTAGCGGGGGTCTACGAGCAGTACTTC
TRBJ2-3 | TRBD2 | . | TRBV27 | 17 | CASSFQRLAGITDTQYF | TGTGCCAGCAGTTTCCAAAGACTAGCGGGGATTACAGATACGCAGTATTTT
TRBJ2-5 | . | once | TRBV5-4 | 12 | CASGAQGETQYF | TGTGCCAGCGGGGCTCAGGGAGAGACCCAGTACTTC
TRBJ1-5 | . | . | TRBV28 | 12 | CASSVSGQPQHF | TGTGCCAGCAGTGTCTCCGGGCAGCCCCAGCATTTT
TRBJ2-5 | TRBD2 | . | TRBV6-5 | 16 | CASSYGASGGAGTQYF | TGTGCCAGCAGTTACGGGGCTAGCGGGGGGGCGGGGACCCAGTACTTC
TRBJ2-5 | TRBD1 | few | TRBV11-2 | 14 | CASSRDRGIETQYF | TGTGCCAGCAGCCGAGACAGGGGGATCGAGACCCAGTACTTC
TRBJ1-6 | . | few | TRBV6-5 | 15 | CASSYSGLRGSPLHF | TGTGCCAGCAGTTACTCCGGCCTTAGAGGTTCACCCCTCCACTTT
TRBJ2-2 | TRBD2 | many | TRBV7-6 | 14 | CASSLELASGELFF | TGTGCCAGCAGCTTAGAACTAGCGTCCGGGGAGCTGTTTTTT
TRBJ1-2 | . | . | TRBV29-1 | 11 | CSVDSGPGYTF | TGCAGCGTTGATTCGGGTCCTGGCTACACCTTC
TRBJ2-5 | . | few | TRBV10-2 | 13 | CATLGKGQETQYF | TGCGCCACCCTGGGGAAGGGCCAAGAGACCCAGTACTTC
TRBJ1-3 | . | . | TRBV3-1 | 16 | CASSQDLVNSGNTIYF | TGTGCCAGCAGCCAAGATCTCGTCAACTCTGGAAACACCATATATTTT
TRBJ2-1 | . | . | TRBV20-1 | 15 | CSARGQSKNYNEQFF | TGCAGTGCTAGAGGACAGTCGAAAAACTACAATGAGCAGTTCTTC
TRBJ2-5 | TRBD2 | . | TRBV9 | 16 | CASSVGLAGDKETQYF | TGTGCCAGCAGCGTAGGGCTAGCGGGAGATAAAGAGACCCAGTACTTC
TRBJ1-5 | . | few | TRBV3-1 | 15 | CASSPRRGSGQPQHF | TGTGCCAGCAGCCCGCGACGGGGTTCCGGGCAGCCCCAGCATTTT
TRBJ2-3 | . | many | TRBV5-1 | 15 | CASSLASGNTDTQYF | TGCGCCAGCAGCTTGGCGTCAGGGAACACAGATACGCAGTATTTT
TRBJ1-1 | TRBD1 | . | TRBV12-3/TRBV12-4 | 14 | CASRRGGPNTEAFF | TGTGCCAGCAGGCGAGGGGGCCCTAACACTGAAGCTTTCTTT
TRBJ2-5 | TRBD1 | few | TRBV27 | 13 | CASSKTGVETQYF | TGTGCCAGCAGTAAGACAGGGGTGGAGACCCAGTACTTC
TRBJ2-2 | . | few | TRBV28 | 17 | CASSPGGAAMNTGELFF | TGTGCCAGCAGTCCCGGGGGTGCGGCGATGAACACCGGGGAGCTGTTTTTT
TRBJ2-3 | TRBD2 | few | TRBV9 | 17 | CASSPGGGPPWADTQYF | TGTGCCAGCAGCCCGGGAGGGGGACCCCCCTGGGCAGATACGCAGTATTTT
TRBJ2-3 | . | . | TRBV4-3 | 13 | CASSQDPRDTQYF | TGCGCCAGCAGCCAAGATCCTCGGGATACGCAGTATTTT
TRBJ2-1 | . | few | TRBV18 | 15 | CASSRSGVGNNEQFF | TGTGCCAGCTCACGATCAGGGGTCGGTAACAATGAGCAGTTCTTC
TRBJ1-1 | . | few | TRBV6-1 | 13 | CASRLVPDAEAFF | TGTGCCAGCAGGCTGGTGCCCGATGCTGAAGCTTTCTTT
TRBJ2-5 | . | . | TRBV7-2 | 14 | CASSLDAGRETQYF | TGTGCCAGCAGCTTAGACGCGGGAAGGGAGACCCAGTACTTC
TRBJ2-6 | . | few | TRBV6-1 | 19 | CASTIQPGRGSSGANVLTF | TGTGCCAGCACCATACAACCGGGACGGGGGTCTTCTGGGGCCAACGTCCTGACTTTC
TRBJ2-5 | TRBD2 | few | TRBV5-5 | 16 | CASSLAFSRGQETQYF | TGTGCCAGCAGCTTGGCCTTTTCGCGGGGGCAAGAGACCCAGTACTTC
TRBJ2-7 | . | few | TRBV7-9 | 14 | CASSLWQYPYEQYF | TGTGCCAGCAGCTTATGGCAGTACCCCTACGAGCAGTACTTC
TRBJ2-1 | TRBD2 | . | TRBV6-2/TRBV6-3 | 21 | CASTQPLGVGRGGRYANEQFF | TGTGCCAGCACTCAACCCCTAGGGGTTGGGCGGGGGGGGAGGTACGCGAATGAGCAGTTCTTC
TRBJ2-1 | TRBD1 | few | TRBV5-1 | 15 | CASSRTGGSSGEQFF | TGCGCCAGCAGCAGGACAGGGGGCAGTTCGGGTGAGCAGTTCTTC
TRBJ2-5 | TRBD1 | few | TRBV6-5 | 15 | CASKFQGALGETQYF | TGTGCCAGCAAGTTCCAGGGGGCGCTGGGGGAGACCCAGTACTTC
TRBJ2-5 | . | . | TRBV3-1 | 13 | CASSQVVEETQYF | TGTGCCAGCAGCCAAGTGGTAGAGGAGACCCAGTACTTC
TRBJ2-7 | TRBD1 | . | TRBV11-2 | 16 | CASSLGMGQMLYEQYF | TGTGCCAGCAGCTTAGGGATGGGACAGATGCTTTACGAGCAGTACTTC
TRBJ2-1 | TRBD1 | . | TRBV6-5 | 18 | CASSHPTGTGGGGNEQFF | TGTGCCAGCAGTCACCCGACGGGGACAGGGGGGGGAGGGAATGAGCAGTTCTTC
TRBJ2-7 | TRBD1 | . | TRBV11-2 | 15 | CASSHRTGSVYEQYF | TGTGCCAGCAGCCACCGGACAGGGTCTGTGTACGAGCAGTACTTC
TRBJ2-2 | . | many | TRBV7-2 | 14 | CASSLTTNTGELFF | TGTGCCAGCAGCCTAACTACGAACACCGGGGAGCTGTTTTTT
TRBJ2-1 | TRBD1 | . | TRBV29-1 | 15 | CSVDRRGPSYRGQFF | TGCAGCGTTGATCGTCGTGGACCTTCCTACAGGGGGCAGTTCTTC